This TCR beta chain was sequenced for a study of pediatric ulcerative colitis. General study points: Blood samples from a couple of patients yielded substantially fewer templates and were excluded from blood-rectal overlap analysis. Clonal expansions reduced rectal repertoire diversity in acute severe colitis. Two rectal CDR3 clonotypes occurred in all ulcerative colitis patients.

The rectum was sampled with one to two pinch biopsies at colonoscopy. To note about this clone: What it binds is not known.

Sequencing was at survey level. The method was immunoSEQ multiplex PCR; TCRdb's version includes in-frame clones alone and lacks a portion of them. The sample lists about 16,000 clones, over 65% occurring once. This receptor was taken from a boy under 18 with moderate ulcerative colitis. Sequencing input: gut tissue.

The CDR3 region has the DNA TGTGCCTGGAGTTTGCGGGGCGGGCAGCCCCAGCATTTT. This sequence encodes CAWSLRGGQPQHF. The chain combines TRBV30 with TRBJ1-5; maybe TRBD1 (5 bases). Per the germline V gene, CDR1 is GTSNPN and CDR2 is SVGIG (reference sequence). The CDR3 contains 13 residues. V was pared by 2 bases and J by 7 bases, with 12 bases between.